This TCR beta chain comes out of a study of identifying expanded T cells in peripheral blood. Collection occurred without any documented infections or immune events in donors. The assay was immunoSEQ multiplex PCR, and TCRdb's table has in-frame clones only and misses some. The sample carries some 90,000 clones, around 88% recorded once. With regard to this clone: No antigen is known for it.

Trimming left V 4 bases short and J 0 bases short, with 11 bases between. The CDR3 runs to 15 residues. CDR1 and CDR2 (germline): SNHLY, FYNNEI. The study, taken as a whole, reports: Across healthy donors, higher total template counts meant significantly greater approximately 2-week count variance. About 1.2 clones differed between technical replicates, versus roughly 17 and 20 over time.

The gene calls are TRBV2 and TRBJ2-3; D possibly corresponds to TRBD1 (6 bases). The receptor was isolated from a person aged 18 to 75 in good health. Sequenced sample: blood. This CDR3 is CASSGGPPSTDTQYF. CDR3 bases: TGTGCCAGCAGTGGGGGGCCTCCTAGCACAGATACGCAGTATTTT. Full variable domain (missing parts from reference TRBV2 and TRBJ2-3): EPEVTQTPSHQVTQMGQEVILRCVPISNHLYFYWYRQILGQKVEFLVSFYNNEISEKSEIFDDQFSVERPDGSNFTLKIRSTKLEDSAMYFCASSGGPPSTDTQYFGPGTRLTVL.